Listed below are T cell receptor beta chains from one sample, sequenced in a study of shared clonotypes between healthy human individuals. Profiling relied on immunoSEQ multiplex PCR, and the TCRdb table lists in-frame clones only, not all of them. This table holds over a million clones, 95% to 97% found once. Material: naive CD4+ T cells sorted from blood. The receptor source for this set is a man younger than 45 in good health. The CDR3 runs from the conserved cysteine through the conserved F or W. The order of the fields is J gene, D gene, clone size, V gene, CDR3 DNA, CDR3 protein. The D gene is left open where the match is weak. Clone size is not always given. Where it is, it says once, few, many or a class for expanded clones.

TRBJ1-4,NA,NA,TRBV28,TGTGCCAGCAGCAGAAAGGGTTCGGGGAATGAAAAACTGTTTTTT,CASSRKGSGNEKLFF
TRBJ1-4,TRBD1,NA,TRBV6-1,TGTGCCAGCAGTGGGAAACTGCCGGGACAGGGCTACGAAAAACTGTTTTTT,CASSGKLPGQGYEKLFF
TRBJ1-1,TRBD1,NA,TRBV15,TGTGCCACCAGCAGAGGTGGCAGGGGGGTCACTGAAGCTTTCTTT,CATSRGGRGVTEAFF
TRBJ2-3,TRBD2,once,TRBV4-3,TGCGCCAGCAGCCAAGATCTAGCGGGAGGGCCCTCAACCACAGATACGCAGTATTTT,CASSQDLAGGPSTTDTQYF
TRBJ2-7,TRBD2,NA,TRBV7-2,TGTGCCAGCAGCTTAGAGGGACTAGCCTACGAGCAGTACTTC,CASSLEGLAYEQYF
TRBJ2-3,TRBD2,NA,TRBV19,TGTGCCAGTCACGCTCGGGGGGCAGATACGCAGTATTTT,CASHARGADTQYF
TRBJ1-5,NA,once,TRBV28,TGTGCCAGCAGTCTTCAGGGGAATCAGCCCCAGCATTTT,CASSLQGNQPQHF
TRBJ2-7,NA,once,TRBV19,TGTGCCAGTAGTACCTCGGTTGAGCAGACCTACGAGCAGTACTTC,CASSTSVEQTYEQYF
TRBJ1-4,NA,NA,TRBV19,TGTGCCAGTAGTATGGAGGGACAACTGTTTTTT,CASSMEGQLFF
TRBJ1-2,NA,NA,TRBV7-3,TGTGCCAGCAGCTTACTCCCAGTTCGCTATGGCTACACCTTC,CASSLLPVRYGYTF
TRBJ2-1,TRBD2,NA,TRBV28,TGTGCCAGCAGTGAAGAGGGTAGCGGGGCCTACAATGAGCAGTTCTTC,CASSEEGSGAYNEQFF
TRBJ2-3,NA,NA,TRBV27,TGTGCCAGCTCTTTGAGAGGAGGTACGCAGTATTTT,CASSLRGGTQYF
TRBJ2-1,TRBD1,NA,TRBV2,TGTGCCAGCAGTGAAGCGCGCGGACAGGGGGGCCAGTTCTTC,CASSEARGQGGQFF
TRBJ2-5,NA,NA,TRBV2,TGTGCCAGCAGTGAAGTACTAGCCCAAGAGACCCAGTACTTC,CASSEVLAQETQYF
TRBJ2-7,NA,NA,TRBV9,TGTGCCAGCAGCGTGGGCAGTGGACCCTACGAGCAGTACTTC,CASSVGSGPYEQYF
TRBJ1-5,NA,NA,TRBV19,TGTGCCAGTAAAGACCCCCTTAGGCAGAATAGCAATCAGCCCCAGCATTTT,CASKDPLRQNSNQPQHF
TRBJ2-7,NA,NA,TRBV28,TGTGCCAGCAGCGCCCTGACAGTCGAGCAGTACTTC,CASSALTVEQYF
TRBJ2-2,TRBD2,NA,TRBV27,TGTGCCAGCAGTTTTAGCGGGAGGGGCGGATTCACCGGGGAGCTGTTTTTT,CASSFSGRGGFTGELFF
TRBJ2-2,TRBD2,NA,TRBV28,TGTGCCAGCAGTTTATGGCTAGCGGGAGCCCCCGAAACCGGGGAGCTGTTTTTT,CASSLWLAGAPETGELFF
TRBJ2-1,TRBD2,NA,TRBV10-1,TGCGCCAGCAGTCCCCCCCGGGACTACCGGGCGAATGAGCAGTTCTTC,CASSPPRDYRANEQFF
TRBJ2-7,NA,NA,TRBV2,TGTGCCGGCCGAAAGATTGGGTCATACGAGCAGTACTTC,CAGRKIGSYEQYF
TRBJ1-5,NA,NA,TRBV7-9,TGTGCCAGCAGCTTCCCGGATCAGCCCCAGCATTTT,CASSFPDQPQHF
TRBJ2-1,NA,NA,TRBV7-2,TGTGCCAGCAGCTTAGTCCGGTCCTACAATGAGCAGTTCTTC,CASSLVRSYNEQFF
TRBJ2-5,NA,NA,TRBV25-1,TGTGCCACCTTAAGGGGAGCAGAGACCCAGTACTTC,CATLRGAETQYF
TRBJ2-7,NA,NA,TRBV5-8,TGTGCCAGCAGCTTGGCCAGGGGTGGGGAGCAGTACTTC,CASSLARGGEQYF
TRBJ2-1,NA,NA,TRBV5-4,TGTGCCAGCAAGAAACGGGGCCAAGGGAGTGAGCAGTTCTTC,CASKKRGQGSEQFF
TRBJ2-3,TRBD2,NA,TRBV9,TGTGCCAGCAGCCCACTAGCGGGAGATACGCAGTATTTT,CASSPLAGDTQYF
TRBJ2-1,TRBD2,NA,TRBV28,TGTGCCAGCAGGGCAGGCGGGAGGGGTTTTGGTGAGCAGTTCTTC,CASRAGGRGFGEQFF
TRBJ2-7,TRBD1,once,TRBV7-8,TGTGCCAGCAGCTTATTTAGGGACAGCTCCTACGAGCAGTACTTC,CASSLFRDSSYEQYF
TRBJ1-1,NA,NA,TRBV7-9,TGTGCCAGCAGCCCTCCCGGCATGTCGAGGACACGAGCTGAAGCTTTCTTT,CASSPPGMSRTRAEAFF
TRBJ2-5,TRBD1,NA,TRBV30,TGTGCCTGGGAGCCAGGGGGCAGTGAGACCCAGTACTTC,CAWEPGGSETQYF
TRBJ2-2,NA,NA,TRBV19,TGTGCCAGTAGTAAGGACCGAGGCCCCGGGGAGCTGTTTTTT,CASSKDRGPGELFF
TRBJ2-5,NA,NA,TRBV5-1,TGCGCCAGCAGCTTAACAGGGAATTGGGAGACCCAGTACTTC,CASSLTGNWETQYF
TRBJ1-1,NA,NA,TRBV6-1,TGTGCCAGCACCCCGAGGAGAAGGACGAACACTGAAGCTTTCTTT,CASTPRRRTNTEAFF
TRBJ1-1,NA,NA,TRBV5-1,TGCGCCAGCAGGGGCGCCACTGAAGCTTTCTTT,CASRGATEAFF
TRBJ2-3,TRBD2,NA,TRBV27,TGTGCCAGCAGTTTGGGGGGGTGGGACACGCAGTATTTT,CASSLGGWDTQYF
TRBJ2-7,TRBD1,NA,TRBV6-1,TGTGCCAGCAGTAGACAGGGGGCCATTTACGAGCAGTACTTC,CASSRQGAIYEQYF
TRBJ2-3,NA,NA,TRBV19,TGTGCCAGTGGGGTGGGATTCTCAGATACGCAGTATTTT,CASGVGFSDTQYF
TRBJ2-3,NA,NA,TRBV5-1,TGCGCCAGCAGCTTGGAGAGGGATACGCAGTATTTT,CASSLERDTQYF
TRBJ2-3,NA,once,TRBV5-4,TGTGCCAGCAGCTTGGAGGCTGGTGCGGGGTCCGGCACAGATACGCAGTATTTT,CASSLEAGAGSGTDTQYF
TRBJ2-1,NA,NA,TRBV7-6,TGTGCCAGCAGCCAAGTACCCTATGGGGAGCAGTTCTTC,CASSQVPYGEQFF
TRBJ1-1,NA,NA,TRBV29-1,TGCAGCGTTATCCGAGGGGGCACTGAAGCTTTCTTT,CSVIRGGTEAFF
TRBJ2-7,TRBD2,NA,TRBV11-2,TGTGCCAGCAGCTCAACTAGCGGGAGAAACTACGAGCAGTACTTC,CASSSTSGRNYEQYF
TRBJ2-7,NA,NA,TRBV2,TGTGCCAGCAGTGGACAGGAGTCCTACGAGCAGTACTTC,CASSGQESYEQYF
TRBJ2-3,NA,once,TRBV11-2,TGTGCCAGCAGCCGAGCCCCACAGGGCATAGATACGCAGTATTTT,CASSRAPQGIDTQYF
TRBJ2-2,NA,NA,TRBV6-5,TGTGCCAGCAGCTCGGTAGCCGGGGAGCTGTTTTTT,CASSSVAGELFF
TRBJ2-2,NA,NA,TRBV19,TGTGCCAGTAGTATGCTCAACTCGAACACCGGGGAGCTGTTTTTT,CASSMLNSNTGELFF
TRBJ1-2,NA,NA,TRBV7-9,TGTGCCAGCAGCTTAGCGGCAGCGCACAGTGGCTACACCTTC,CASSLAAAHSGYTF
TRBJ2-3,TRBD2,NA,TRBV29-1,TGCAGCGTTGAAAAGACCGGGACTAGCGGGAGGGAAAACACAGATACGCAGTATTTT,CSVEKTGTSGRENTDTQYF